These 20 T cell receptor beta chains share one sample of origin, sequenced in a study of cytomegalovirus exposure and HLA in healthy donors. The PCR was carried out with 60 Vbeta primers and 13 Jbeta primers. Profiling relied on immunoSEQ multiplex PCR, and the TCRdb table lists in-frame clones only, not all of them. The sample carries 150,000 to 200,000 clones, roughly four fifths recorded once. The material sequenced was PBMCs. The receptors here all came from a man aged 18 to 30 in good health and CMV-seronegative.

The V and J genes are TRBV6-5 and TRBJ2-3; weak D call: TRBD1 (6 bases). Germline V lookup: CDR1 MNHEY, CDR2 SVGAGI. The CDR3 runs 15 residues. The V end was cut by 6 bases, the J end by 3 bases, with 16 bases between. The CDR3 region is CASRDSHGRTDTQYF. Here the CDR3 DNA reads TGTGCCAGCAGGGACAGCCATGGGCGGACAGATACGCAGTATTTT.

The chain uses TRBV18 and TRBJ2-5; 10 bases align to TRBD2. The CDR3 loop spans 15 amino acids. J was trimmed by 0 bases and V by 6 bases; bases with no gene match: 4. From germline, CDR1 is KGHSH and CDR2 LQKENI. CDR3 region: CASSLAGANQETQYF. CDR3 in DNA: TGTGCCAGCTCGCTAGCGGGAGCAAACCAAGAGACCCAGTACTTC.

This clone has only one observation. The chain links TRBV6-5 to TRBJ2-7, with TRBD1 matching over 9 bases. Per the germline V gene, CDR1 is MNHEY and CDR2 is SVGAGI. This CDR3 has 13 residues. Trimming removed 5 bases from V and 5 bases from J; junction bases left unmatched: 4. The CDR3 reads CASSVQGANEQYF. CDR3 in DNA: TGTGCCAGCAGTGTACAGGGGGCCAACGAGCAGTACTTC.

The chain employs TRBV11-2 and TRBJ1-6; 7 positions match TRBD1. Germline CDR1 is SGHAT and CDR2 is FQNNGV. This CDR3 contains 17 residues. J gave up 4 bases and V 5 bases, and 11 bases lay outside the gene matches. The CDR3 here is CASSLQRDRWYNSPLHF. DNA for the CDR3: TGTGCCAGCAGCCTACAACGGGACAGATGGTATAATTCACCCCTCCACTTT.

This chain uses TRBV5-5 with TRBJ2-5, with a possible D match to TRBD1 (5 bases). Germline lookup yields CDR1 SGHKS and CDR2 YYEKEE (reference sequence). The CDR3 is 16 residues long. The V end was cut by 0 bases, the J end by 5 bases, with 17 bases between. This CDR3 reads CASSLAGHTLGETQYF. DNA for the CDR3: TGTGCCAGCAGCTTGGCCGGACACACACTTGGGGAGACCCAGTACTTC.

J is TRBJ2-1 and V is TRBV7-9, with a weak D call TRBD2 (6 bases). This CDR3 contains 10 residues. Trimming removed 7 bases from V and 10 bases from J, with 8 bases in between. Germline V gene data show CDR1 as SEHNR and CDR2 as FQNEAQ (reference sequence). CDR3 sequence: CASTGEEQFF. The CDR3 DNA reads as TGTGCCAGCACGGGGGAGGAGCAGTTCTTC.

The chain has TRBV27 and TRBJ2-3; D remains ambiguous. V lost 5 bases and J 0 bases, leaving 6 bases between the germline ends. The V gene's germline CDR1 is MNHEY and CDR2 SMNVEV (reference sequence). The CDR3 runs 13 residues. In DNA form, the CDR3 reads TGTGCCAGCAGTCCCTCTAGCACAGATACGCAGTATTTT. Translating gives CASSPSSTDTQYF.

The J gene is TRBJ1-1, the V gene TRBV11-2; TRBD1 matches at 8 bases. J was trimmed by 3 bases and V by 5 bases; bases with no gene match: 2. Germline V CDR1 and CDR2: SGHAT, FQNNGV. CDR3 size: 13 residues. CDR3 amino acids: CASSLDRDTEAFF. CDR3 nucleotide sequence: TGTGCCAGCAGCCTGGACAGGGACACTGAAGCTTTCTTT.

This chain joins TRBV4-2 and TRBJ2-5; 7 bases are a match to TRBD2. Germline V gives CDR1 LGHNA, CDR2 YNFKEQ. The V segment lost 0 bases and the J segment 4 bases; nucleotides outside the gene matches: 8. The CDR3 is made up of 16 amino acids. This CDR3 reads CASSQDRSGGGETQYF. The CDR3 region has the DNA TGTGCCAGCAGCCAAGATCGAAGTGGCGGGGGAGAGACCCAGTACTTC.

The V call is TRBV29-1, the J call TRBJ2-3; D is unresolved. The CDR3 consists of 13 residues. The V gene's germline CDR1 is SQVTM and CDR2 ANQGSEA. V was clipped by 4 bases and J by 2 bases, with 10 bases between them. CDR3 coding DNA: TGCAGCGTTGCGGCGGTTAACACAGATACGCAGTATTTT. Residues: CSVAAVNTDTQYF.

J is TRBJ1-1 and V is TRBV29-1; 8 bases map to TRBD1. Germline CDR1 reads SQVTM; CDR2 reads ANQGSEA. The CDR3 is made up of 16 amino acids. Trimming at V came to 6 bases and at J to 2 bases, leaving 14 bases not matched to a gene. This chain's CDR3 is CSVHGQGGAINTEAFF. DNA for the CDR3: TGCAGCGTACACGGACAGGGAGGGGCTATTAACACTGAAGCTTTCTTT. The full variable domain, its missing parts supplied by reference TRBV29-1 and TRBJ1-1, is SAVISQKPSRDICQRGTSLTIQCQVDSQVTMMFWYRQQPGQSLTLIATANQGSEATYESGFVIDKFPISRPNLTFSTLTVSNMSPEDSSIYLCSVHGQGGAINTEAFFGQGTRLTVV.

This clone was counted a single time. The CDR3 DNA reads TGTGCCAGCAGCCAGGGCTTTGATGGCTACACCTTC. The encoded protein is CASSQGFDGYTF. The chain couples TRBV27 to TRBJ1-2; D perhaps matches TRBD1 (5 bases). Trimming took 6 bases from V and 6 from J, leaving 11 bases between them. CDR1 MNHEY and CDR2 SMNVEV come from the germline V gene (reference sequence). The CDR3 spans 12 residues.

This clone was recorded a few times. The chain recombines TRBV11-1 with TRBJ2-5, with a possible D match to TRBD1 (5 bases). The CDR3 is made up of 15 amino acids. Germline-derived CDR1 and CDR2 are SGHAT and FQDESV (reference sequence). Trimming removed 1 base from V and 5 bases from J, with 14 bases in between. In DNA form, the CDR3 reads TGTGCCAGCAGCTTAGGATCCGGCAGGGTGGAGACCCAGTACTTC. Its protein is CASSLGSGRVETQYF.

The chain links TRBV7-3 to TRBJ2-3; 9 positions match TRBD2. Per the germline V gene, CDR1 is SGHTA and CDR2 is FQGTGA. This CDR3 is built from 19 residues. J gave up 1 base and V 1 base, and 12 bases lay outside the gene matches. The DNA of the CDR3 is TGTGCCAGCAGCTTAAGAGCTAGCGGGATCTTGTGGGGCACAGATACGCAGTATTTT. It specifies CASSLRASGILWGTDTQYF.

The rearrangement links TRBV18 to TRBJ2-1, with a tentative D call TRBD2 (5 bases). The CDR3 runs 16 residues. CDR1 is KGHSH, CDR2 LQKENI, per germline. The V end lost 3 bases, the J end lost 0 bases, and 12 bases lay between the germline ends. CDR3 amino acids: CASSPNGLHSYNEQFF. The CDR3 nucleotides read TGTGCCAGCTCACCGAATGGACTCCACTCCTACAATGAGCAGTTCTTC. The full variable domain, completed using reference TRBV18 and TRBJ2-1, is NAGVMQNPRHLVRRRGQEARLRCSPMKGHSHVYWYRQLPEEGLKFMVYLQKENIIDESGMPKERFSAEFPKEGPSILRIQQVVRGDSAAYFCASSPNGLHSYNEQFFGPGTRLTVL.

The sample holds a few counts of this clone. This sequence joins TRBV11-2 and TRBJ2-5; D is possibly TRBD1 (6 bases). This CDR3 has 14 residues. The V end lost 5 bases, the J end lost 1 base, and 11 bases lay between the germline ends. Germline CDR1 is SGHAT and CDR2 is FQNNGV. The CDR3 loop reads CASSRQALQETQYF. Here the CDR3 DNA reads TGTGCCAGCAGCCGACAGGCCCTCCAAGAGACCCAGTACTTC. The variable domain in full, completed from reference TRBV11-2 and TRBJ2-5, reads EAGVAQSPRYKIIEKRQSVAFWCNPISGHATLYWYQQILGQGPKLLIQFQNNGVVDDSQLPKDRFSAERLKGVDSTLKIQPAKLEDSAVYLCASSRQALQETQYFGPGTRLLVL.

Concerning this clone itself: Germline and junction disagree at one end, which may indicate a read error. The genes are TRBV7-7 and TRBJ2-1, with TRBD2 as a possible D gene (6 bases). CDR3 length: 14 residues. Germline V CDR1 and CDR2: SSHAT, FNYEAQ (reference sequence). The CDR3 DNA sequence: TGTGCTAGCAGCCCCTTGGGCGGGATCAATGAGCAGTTCTTC. Residues: CASSPLGGINEQFF.

The table lists this clone with a count of one. The V and J genes are TRBV9 and TRBJ2-5; TRBD2 aligns across 7 bases. This CDR3 is 13 amino acids long. J gave up 7 bases and V 3 bases, and 6 bases lay outside the gene matches. Germline V CDR1 and CDR2: SGDLS, YYNGEE. In DNA form, the CDR3 reads TGTGCCAGCAGCGCCGGACTAGTTGGGACCCAGTACTTC. This gives the protein CASSAGLVGTQYF.

This rearrangement joins TRBV13 to TRBJ1-2; 11 bases match TRBD1. V was pared by 2 bases and J by 0 bases, with 8 bases of the junction left unmatched. CDR3 length equals 18 residues. In germline, CDR1 is PRHDT, CDR2 FYEKMQ (reference sequence). The CDR3 region is CASSLRGGGQGANYGYTF. The CDR3 DNA follows: TGTGCCAGCAGCTTAAGGGGAGGGGGACAGGGGGCTAACTATGGCTACACCTTC.

This chain links TRBV28 with TRBJ1-2; possible D gene TRBD1, 5 bases. The CDR3 length is 15 residues. Germline loops: CDR1 MDHEN, CDR2 SYDVKM. V was pared by 2 bases and J by 8 bases, with 18 bases between. The CDR3 loop is CASSLGPGRSLGYTF. In DNA form, the CDR3 reads TGTGCCAGCAGTTTAGGGCCAGGGAGGTCATTGGGCTACACCTTC.